Listed below are T cell receptor beta chains from one sample, sequenced in a study of control samples from healthy donors and cancer patients. The protocol was immunoSEQ multiplex PCR, while the TCRdb copy is restricted to in-frame clones and leaves out a portion. The sample consists of about 120,000 clones, 87% of them appearing once. The sample consisted of blood. The receptor source for this set is a man between 40 and 49 years old in good health. CDR3s include the opening cysteine and the closing phenylalanine or tryptophan. The D gene is left open where the match is weak. Where a row states a size, it is once, few, many or the class of an expanded clone; other rows omit it.

TRBJ2-7,TRBV6-1,-,-,CASSETRTGPSYEQYF
TRBJ1-1,TRBV6-4,-,-,CASSEKENTEAFF
TRBJ2-5,TRBV29-1,TRBD2,-,CSVNPSGVLETQYF
TRBJ1-3,TRBV9,-,-,CASSVGRQGTSGNTIYF
TRBJ2-1,TRBV5-4,-,-,CASVGQTFNEQFF
TRBJ2-3,TRBV9,TRBD2,-,CASSGGTSVSHTQYF
TRBJ2-2,TRBV2,-,-,CASRGRPDGGELFF
TRBJ2-5,TRBV4-1,-,-,CASSLVVLQETQYF
TRBJ2-7,TRBV7-8,-,-,CASSMGPQPHEQYF
TRBJ2-5,TRBV5-8,TRBD2,-,CASSLASGGLQETQYF
TRBJ1-1,TRBV4-3,-,few,CASSQGWRTPNTEAFF
TRBJ2-3,TRBV19,-,few,CASSTTGSDTQYF
TRBJ2-2,TRBV7-6,TRBD2,-,CASSLQPWTSGDTGELFF
TRBJ2-5,TRBV10-2,TRBD1,few,CASSERGGTSSRETQYF
TRBJ2-7,TRBV7-6,TRBD2,-,CASSLSTSGGYEQYF
TRBJ1-2,TRBV19,-,-,CASRRPDSSLSYGYTF
TRBJ2-7,TRBV6-4,-,-,CASSDSILYEQYF
TRBJ2-7,TRBV3-1/TRBV3-2,-,-,CASSQGPTYEQYF
TRBJ1-4,TRBV7-9,-,-,CASSERLDPTNEKLFF
TRBJ1-4,TRBV4-1,-,-,CASSQGRDTALATNEKLFF
TRBJ2-3,TRBV20-1,-,few,CSASFVVRSVTDTQYF
TRBJ1-1,TRBV4-2,-,-,CASSQGGEGMVYTEAFF
TRBJ1-4,TRBV18,-,few,CASSPPRGRGDEKLFF
TRBJ2-7,TRBV13,-,once,CASSLVPLPYEQYF
TRBJ2-1,TRBV12-5,TRBD2,-,CASGLGSSGGKNEQFF
TRBJ1-2,TRBV30,-,few,CAWSVSPNSYGYTF
TRBJ1-5,TRBV29-1,TRBD1,-,CSVMTGGDGNQPQHF
TRBJ1-1,TRBV7-2,-,once,CASTSGVNTEAFF
TRBJ2-7,TRBV5-1,TRBD2,-,CASSFRTSGAYEQYF
TRBJ1-1,TRBV18,-,-,CASSPTRNTEAFF
TRBJ1-1,TRBV5-4,-,-,CASSFGGARRDTEAFF